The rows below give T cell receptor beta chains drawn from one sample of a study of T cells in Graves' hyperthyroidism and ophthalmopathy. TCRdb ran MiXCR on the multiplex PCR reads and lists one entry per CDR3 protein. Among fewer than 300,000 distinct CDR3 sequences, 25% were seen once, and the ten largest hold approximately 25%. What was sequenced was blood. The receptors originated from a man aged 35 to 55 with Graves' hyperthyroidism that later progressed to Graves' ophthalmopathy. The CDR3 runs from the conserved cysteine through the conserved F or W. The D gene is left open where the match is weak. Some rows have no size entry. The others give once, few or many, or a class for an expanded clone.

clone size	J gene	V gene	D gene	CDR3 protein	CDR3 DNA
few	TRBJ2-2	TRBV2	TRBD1	CASSGQGSTGELFF	TGTGCCAGCAGTGGACAGGGTAGCACCGGGGAGCTGTTTTTT
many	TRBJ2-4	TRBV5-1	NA	CASSLTEGLVKNIQYF	TGCGCCAGCAGCTTGACGGAGGGGTTGGTCAAAAACATTCAGTACTTC
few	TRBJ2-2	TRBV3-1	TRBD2	CASSQGLAGRGAGELFF	TGTGCCAGCAGCCAAGGACTAGCGGGACGTGGGGCCGGGGAGCTGTTTTTT
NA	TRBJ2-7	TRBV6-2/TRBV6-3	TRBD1	CASSYPADRGDEQYF	TGTGCCAGCAGTTACCCCGCCGACAGGGGCGACGAGCAGTACTTC
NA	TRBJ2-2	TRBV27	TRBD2	CASSILAGGPLAGELFF	TGTGCCAGCAGTATACTAGCGGGAGGGCCGTTGGCCGGGGAGCTGTTTTTT
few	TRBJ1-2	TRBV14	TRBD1	CASSQERDRGYYGYTF	TGTGCCAGCAGCCAAGAAAGGGACAGGGGCTACTATGGCTACACCTTC
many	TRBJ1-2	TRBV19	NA	CASCPAADHYYGYTF	TGTGCCAGCTGCCCCGCCGCGGATCATTACTATGGCTACACCTTC
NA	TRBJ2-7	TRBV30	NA	CAWKQVYEQYF	TGTGCCTGGAAGCAGGTCTACGAGCAGTACTTC
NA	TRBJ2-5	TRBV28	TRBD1	CASSSPGQGEGETQYF	TGTGCCAGCAGTTCCCCGGGACAGGGTGAAGGAGAGACCCAGTACTTC
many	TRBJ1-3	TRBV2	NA	CASNLGSGNTIYF	TGTGCCAGCAATCTGGGCTCTGGAAACACCATATATTTT
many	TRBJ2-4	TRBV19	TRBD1	CASSIGDRAGIQYF	TGTGCCAGTAGTATAGGGGACAGGGCAGGCATTCAGTACTTC
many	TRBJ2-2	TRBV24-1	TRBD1	CASGGTGGAGGELFF	TGTGCCTCCGGAGGGACAGGGGGCGCCGGCGGGGAGCTGTTTTTT